This T cell receptor (beta chain) comes out of a study of blood T cells in healthy people across ages. This CDR3 region has 15 residues. CDR1 SGHTA and CDR2 FQGTGA come from the germline V gene. The junction had 6 bases not matched to a gene; V was cut back by 2 bases and J by 4 bases. PCR was performed a second time for about 7 to 11 cycles using a sample-barcoded 5' primer and a J-beta primer mix. One entry per CDR3 protein results from TCRdb running MiXCR on the 5' RACE reads. The sample lists approximately 2,000,000 distinct CDR3 sequences, 39% occurring once. This clonotype was observed a few times.

The chain carries TRBV7-3 and TRBJ2-3; 7 positions match TRBD2. The sample was blood. This receptor was taken from a human donor in good health. The CDR3 spells CASSLGGVSPDTQYF. The CDR3 DNA reads TGTGCCAGCAGCTTAGGGGGGGTTTCCCCAGATACGCAGTATTTT.